This T cell receptor (beta chain) was found in a study of PD-1 blockade in mismatch repair-deficient tumors. As for the study in general: All were previously treated, progressing patients with eleven to twelve mismatch repair-deficient cancer types. General study points: Tumor-resident clones, often undetectable pretreatment in blood, expanded then contracted after pembrolizumab.

Clones were sequenced by immunoSEQ multiplex PCR, and TCRdb holds only the in-frame ones, with some missing. The sample includes 38,000 or so clones, around 83% of them seen just once. Every patient had mismatch repair deficiency by PCR or immunohistochemistry. A few pembrolizumab responders had their TCRs sequenced. As concerns this clone: Its matching antigen is unknown.

V was trimmed by 0 bases and J by 1 base, leaving 9 bases between them. This CDR3 is built from 15 residues. Germline CDR1 WNHNN, CDR2 SYGVQD (reference sequence). The chain employs TRBV10-1 and TRBJ1-1; D not resolved. This TCR derives from an adult with mismatch repair-deficient cancer. Source: peripheral blood, taken approximately 1.5 years after starting pembrolizumab. CDR3 residues: CASSESRAANTEAFF. As DNA, the CDR3 is TGCGCCAGCAGTGAGTCCCGGGCGGCGAACACTGAAGCTTTCTTT.